A single sample gave rise to the 30 T cell receptor beta chains below, sequenced in a study of control samples from healthy donors and cancer patients. Only in-frame clones appear in the TCRdb table, and some are missing; sequencing was by immunoSEQ multiplex PCR. Altogether over 150,000 clones are present, approximately 94% being singletons, with the ten largest covering less than 15%. Specimen: PBMCs. These receptors originate from a man in his 60s with colorectal cancer.

The chain employs TRBV6-5 and TRBJ1-2, with 10 bases fitting TRBD1. Per germline, CDR1 MNHEY and CDR2 SVGAGI. This CDR3 comprises 15 residues. V gave up 8 bases and J gave up 0 bases; unmatched junction bases: 6. This CDR3 reads CASPGQGKTNYGYTF. The CDR3 bases are TGTGCCAGCCCGGGACAGGGGAAAACTAACTATGGCTACACCTTC.

V gene TRBV14 combines with J gene TRBJ2-2, with D uncertain. CDR1 and CDR2 from the germline V gene are SGHDN and FVKESK. With 4 bases removed from V and 6 bases from J, the gap between germline ends came to 9 bases. The CDR3 length is 13 residues. In nucleotides, the CDR3 is TGTGCCAGCAGCCTATCCCCGGCCGGGGAGCTGTTTTTT. This gives the protein CASSLSPAGELFF.

This rearrangement joins TRBV29-1 to TRBJ1-5, with 7 positions matching TRBD1. CDR1 SQVTM and CDR2 ANQGSEA come from the germline V gene. The CDR3 has 13 residues. Unmatched junction bases numbered 8, after V lost 6 bases and J lost 6 bases. CDR3 nucleotides: TGCAGCGTGGTGGACAGGCCCAGTCAGCCCCAGCATTTT. Amino acid sequence: CSVVDRPSQPQHF.

V gene TRBV19 combines with J gene TRBJ1-1; D gene unclear. Deletions cut 1 base from V and 6 bases from J, with 9 bases between. Germline V lookup: CDR1 LNHDA, CDR2 SQIVND (reference sequence). The CDR3 loop spans 13 amino acids. The CDR3 spells CASSIGLGSEAFF. In DNA form, the CDR3 reads TGTGCCAGTAGTATAGGCTTGGGGTCTGAAGCTTTCTTT. Filled out from reference TRBV19 and TRBJ1-1, the complete variable domain reads DGGITQSPKYLFRKEGQNVTLSCEQNLNHDAMYWYRQDPGQGLRLIYYSQIVNDFQKGDIAEGYSVSREKKESFPLTVTSAQKNPTAFYLCASSIGLGSEAFFGQGTRLTVV.

The rearrangement joins TRBV27 to TRBJ2-1; no reliable D call. There are 16 residues in the CDR3. Germline V gene data show CDR1 as MNHEY and CDR2 as SMNVEV (reference sequence). V was clipped by 5 bases and J by 2 bases, with 16 bases between them. CDR3 region: CASSTLQTLTYNEQFF. CDR3 bases: TGTGCCAGCAGTACCTTACAGACCCTTACCTACAATGAGCAGTTCTTC.

The rearrangement joins TRBV7-8 to TRBJ2-7; 11 nucleotides line up with TRBD1. CDR3 size: 16 residues. Trimming removed 3 bases from V and 5 bases from J; junction bases left unmatched: 9. The germline V gene encodes CDR1 SGHVS and CDR2 FQNEAQ. CDR3 in amino acids: CASSLVGGQGVDEQYF. The CDR3 coding sequence is TGTGCCAGCAGCTTGGTAGGGGGACAGGGGGTGGACGAGCAGTACTTC.

V is TRBV3-1 (or the pseudogene TRBV3-2) and J is TRBJ2-7, with 8 bases lining up with TRBD2. CDR3 size: 14 residues. The germline CDR1 and CDR2 sequences are LGHDT and YNNKEL (reference sequence). The V gene end was trimmed by 4 bases and the J gene end by 6 bases; junction bases not matched to a gene: 8. CDR3 DNA sequence: TGTGCCAGCAGCCCCGGTAGCGGGGATCGCGAGCAGTACTTC. Its protein product is CASSPGSGDREQYF.

In its sample, this clone was seen once. The CDR3 DNA sequence: TGCGCCAGCAGCTTTCGACAGGGGCCCTACAATGAGCAGTTCTTC. This codes for CASSFRQGPYNEQFF. This sequence joins TRBV5-1 and TRBJ2-1, with 8 bases matching TRBD1. This CDR3 is 15 amino acids long. The J segment lost 2 bases and the V segment lost 2 bases, leaving 3 bases of the junction unmatched. Germline V CDR1 and CDR2: SGHRS, YFSETQ.

The rearrangement links TRBV5-1 to TRBJ2-1; D unclear. The germline gives CDR1 SGHRS, CDR2 YFSETQ. Trimming shortened V by 0 bases and J by 9 bases, and 10 bases separated the two germline ends. This CDR3 is built from 13 residues. The CDR3 is CASSLEGSAEQFF. The CDR3 DNA sequence: TGCGCCAGCAGCTTGGAAGGATCAGCTGAGCAGTTCTTC.

The chain has TRBV12-3 or TRBV12-4 and TRBJ1-4; a weak D match, TRBD1 (5 bases). Trimming took 6 bases from V and 6 from J, leaving 8 bases between them. The CDR3 runs to 12 residues. CDR3 loop: CASRRGDEKLFF. CDR3 nucleotides: TGTGCCAGCAGGAGGGGTGATGAAAAACTGTTTTTT.

The V and J genes are TRBV18 and TRBJ1-2; D unresolved. CDR3 length: 13 residues. V lost 3 bases and J 8 bases, leaving 13 bases between the germline ends. Germline CDR1 and CDR2: KGHSH and LQKENI. The CDR3 DNA reads as TGTGCCAGCTCACCGAATGGGGATAGGGGCTACACCTTC. This codes for CASSPNGDRGYTF. Filled out from reference TRBV18 and TRBJ1-2, the complete variable domain reads NAGVMQNPRHLVRRRGQEARLRCSPMKGHSHVYWYRQLPEEGLKFMVYLQKENIIDESGMPKERFSAEFPKEGPSILRIQQVVRGDSAAYFCASSPNGDRGYTFGSGTRLTVV.

This chain connects TRBV27 to TRBJ2-5; maybe TRBD1 (5 bases). This CDR3 is built from 15 residues. The V gene's germline CDR1 is MNHEY and CDR2 SMNVEV (reference sequence). Trimming shortened V by 2 bases and J by 5 bases, and 15 bases separated the two germline ends. The CDR3 is CASSLIGRAGETQYF. In nucleotides, the CDR3 is TGTGCCAGCAGTTTAATAGGCAGGGCAGGGGAGACCCAGTACTTC.

The chain is built from TRBV5-1 and TRBJ1-4; D is perhaps TRBD1 (6 bases). CDR3 size: 14 residues. CDR1 is SGHRS, CDR2 YFSETQ, per germline. The V end lost 1 base, the J end lost 2 bases, and 6 bases lay between the germline ends. CDR3 DNA sequence: TGCGCCAGCAGCTTGACAGGGACTAATGAAAAACTGTTTTTT. Translating it yields CASSLTGTNEKLFF.

CDR3 sequence: CASSIVMRGTEAFF. CDR3 nucleotides: TGTGCCAGTAGTATCGTGATGAGGGGGACTGAAGCTTTCTTT. The V gene is TRBV19, the J gene TRBJ1-1; a possible D gene is TRBD1 (6 bases). Germline CDR1 is LNHDA and CDR2 is SQIVND (reference sequence). The V end lost 3 bases, the J end lost 5 bases, and 13 bases lay between the germline ends. CDR3 length: 14 amino acids.

The gene calls are TRBV18 and TRBJ1-5; 7 positions match TRBD1. Trimming cost V 3 bases and J 3 bases; bases outside gene matches: 8. Germline V lookup: CDR1 KGHSH, CDR2 LQKENI. The CDR3 consists of 16 residues. CDR3 DNA: TGTGCCAGCTCACCCTCGCAGACAGGGCTCAATCAGCCCCAGCATTTT. It codes for CASSPSQTGLNQPQHF.

The V gene is TRBV7-9, the J gene TRBJ2-7; TRBD1 agrees at 7 bases. V shed 1 base and J 2 bases; nucleotides not matched to a gene: 8. The CDR3 sequence is 16 residues long. Looked up from germline, CDR1 is SEHNR and CDR2 is FQNEAQ (reference sequence). The CDR3 spells CASSLVESGTAYEQYF. The CDR3 nucleotides read TGTGCCAGCAGCTTAGTGGAGTCCGGGACAGCCTACGAGCAGTACTTC.

The rearrangement uses TRBV18 and TRBJ2-3; D may be TRBD1 or TRBD2 (7 bases each). The ends were cut back, 0 bases at V and 4 bases at J, with 17 bases in the middle. Per the germline V gene, CDR1 is KGHSH and CDR2 is LQKENI. There are 17 residues in the CDR3. The CDR3 DNA reads TGTGCCAGCTCACCACCAACCGGTCAGGGGGGGGCAGATACGCAGTATTTT. Translation: CASSPPTGQGGADTQYF. The entire variable domain, with the rest obtained from reference TRBV18 and TRBJ2-3, is as follows: NAGVMQNPRHLVRRRGQEARLRCSPMKGHSHVYWYRQLPEEGLKFMVYLQKENIIDESGMPKERFSAEFPKEGPSILRIQQVVRGDSAAYFCASSPPTGQGGADTQYFGPGTRLTVL.

The rearrangement joins TRBV19 to TRBJ2-7; weak D call: TRBD2 (6 bases). The germline V and J ends were trimmed by 6 bases and 3 bases, with 18 bases remaining between them. CDR1 and CDR2 (germline): LNHDA, SQIVND (reference sequence). CDR3 size: 15 residues. CDR3 sequence: CASSTAGSGFYEQYF. CDR3 DNA sequence: TGTGCCAGTAGCACCGCCGGCAGCGGGTTCTACGAGCAGTACTTC.

The V gene is TRBV4-2, the J gene TRBJ2-7; TRBD2 might be the D (6 bases). Germline CDR1 reads LGHNA; CDR2 reads YNFKEQ. V gave up 3 bases and J gave up 1 base, with 16 bases separating them. The CDR3 sequence is 16 residues long. The CDR3 protein is CASSHYGTEGSYEQYF. CDR3 nucleotides: TGTGCCAGCAGCCACTATGGGACGGAGGGGTCCTACGAGCAGTACTTC.

As concerns this clone: The identical CDR3 is also encoded by other nucleotide sequences in the sample. The chain couples TRBV3-1 (or the pseudogene TRBV3-2) to TRBJ2-2; D is ambiguous. Germline CDR1 LGHDT, CDR2 YNNKEL (reference sequence). V gave up 4 bases and J gave up 4 bases, with 4 bases separating them. This CDR3 spans 12 amino acids. In DNA, the CDR3 is TGTGCCAGCAGCCTAAGCACCGGGGAGCTGTTTTTT. It encodes CASSLSTGELFF.

The rearrangement uses TRBV12-3 or TRBV12-4 and TRBJ1-1; D is uncertain. The CDR3 is 13 residues long. Trimming shortened V by 3 bases and J by 5 bases, and 10 bases separated the two germline ends. The CDR3 nucleotides read TGTGCCAGCAGTTTGATGGAGTCGACTGAAGCTTTCTTT. This sequence encodes CASSLMESTEAFF.

This rearrangement joins TRBV19 to TRBJ1-5; 7 nucleotides line up with TRBD1. V was pared by 4 bases and J by 1 base, with 10 bases of the junction left unmatched. This CDR3 has 17 amino acids. The germline V gene has CDR1 LNHDA and CDR2 SQIVND (reference sequence). CDR3 region: CASSTLIQGTSNQPQHF. The CDR3 DNA reads TGTGCCAGTAGTACTCTCATACAGGGGACAAGCAATCAGCCCCAGCATTTT. Drawing the rest from reference TRBV19 and TRBJ1-5, the complete variable domain is DGGITQSPKYLFRKEGQNVTLSCEQNLNHDAMYWYRQDPGQGLRLIYYSQIVNDFQKGDIAEGYSVSREKKESFPLTVTSAQKNPTAFYLCASSTLIQGTSNQPQHFGDGTRLSIL.

The rearrangement joins TRBV5-5 to TRBJ2-7; tentatively, D is TRBD1 (6 bases). The V and J ends lost 6 bases and 3 bases respectively, with 16 bases between them. The germline V gene has CDR1 SGHKS and CDR2 YYEKEE (reference sequence). The CDR3 is made up of 14 amino acids. The CDR3 is CASIPARGIYEQYF. DNA for the CDR3: TGTGCCAGCATCCCGGCCAGGGGAATCTACGAGCAGTACTTC.

The rearrangement uses TRBV6-6 and TRBJ1-2, with 9 bases aligning to TRBD1. The germline gives CDR1 MNHNY, CDR2 SVGAGI (reference sequence). V lost 4 bases, J lost 2 bases, and 8 bases stayed unmatched. The CDR3 loop spans 16 amino acids. The DNA of the CDR3 is TGTGCCAGCAGTTCCAGGGACAGGGAAATGAACTATGGCTACACCTTC. Protein product: CASSSRDREMNYGYTF.

The chain employs TRBV5-1 and TRBJ2-1; 10 nucleotides match TRBD1. V was pared by 0 bases and J by 4 bases, with 10 bases of the junction left unmatched. The CDR3 sequence is 18 residues long. The germline gives CDR1 SGHRS, CDR2 YFSETQ. The CDR3 reads CASSLGRSGTGAYNEQFF. CDR3 sequence (DNA): TGCGCCAGCAGCTTGGGAAGGTCCGGGACAGGGGCATACAATGAGCAGTTCTTC.

The rearrangement uses TRBV5-4 and TRBJ1-4, with TRBD1 matching 8 bases. This CDR3 is built from 15 residues. Looked up from germline, CDR1 is SGHNT and CDR2 is YYREEE (reference sequence). V dropped 1 base and J dropped 5; count of bases not matched to a gene: 4. CDR3 sequence (DNA): TGTGCCAGCAGCTTGACAGGGGGGGGAAATGAAAAACTGTTTTTT. It specifies CASSLTGGGNEKLFF.

The chain uses TRBV4-3 and TRBJ2-3; 8 nucleotides match TRBD2. CDR3 length equals 16 residues. J gave up 4 bases and V 1 base, and 7 bases lay outside the gene matches. Germline values: CDR1 LGHNA, CDR2 YSLEER. CDR3 sequence: CASSQAAGGGSDTQYF. CDR3 in DNA: TGCGCCAGCAGCCAAGCCGCGGGGGGAGGGTCAGATACGCAGTATTTT.

The chain recombines TRBV5-5 with TRBJ2-1, with D perhaps assigned TRBD1 or TRBD2 (5 bases each). CDR3 size: 16 residues. V was clipped by 0 bases and J by 4 bases, with 14 bases between them. CDR1 is SGHKS, CDR2 YYEKEE, per germline (reference sequence). The CDR3 reads CASSLDPWGNYNEQFF. The CDR3 coding sequence is TGTGCCAGCAGCTTGGATCCATGGGGGAATTACAATGAGCAGTTCTTC.

The rearrangement joins TRBV24-1 to TRBJ2-3; D perhaps matches TRBD1 (6 bases). In germline, CDR1 is KGHDR, CDR2 SFDVKD. V shed 2 bases and J shed 4 bases, with 15 bases lying between them. The CDR3 totals 16 residues. CDR3 protein: CATSDSTRGVPDTQYF. CDR3 bases: TGTGCCACCAGTGATTCTACCAGGGGAGTTCCAGATACGCAGTATTTT.

Only one count was recorded for this clone. This chain uses TRBV11-2 with TRBJ1-6; no firm D call. CDR1 is SGHAT, CDR2 FQNNGV, per germline. CDR3 length equals 14 residues. The V and J ends lost 11 bases and 6 bases respectively, with 17 bases between them. CDR3 sequence: CASCLYRSNSPLHF. The CDR3 DNA follows: TGTGCCTCTTGCCTGTACAGATCTAATTCACCCCTCCACTTT.